The rows below give T cell receptor beta chains drawn from one sample of a study of blood T cell repertoires in COVID-19. TCRdb's copy holds only in-frame clones and misses some; the assay was immunoSEQ multiplex PCR. Of fewer than 200,000 clones in the sample, about 84% are singletons; the top ten hold about 5.8%. The specimen was PBMCs or T cells enriched from blood (not recorded which). The source of these receptors is a woman aged 40 to 49 with acute COVID-19. CDR3s include the opening cysteine and the closing phenylalanine or tryptophan. The D gene is left open where the match is weak. Part of the rows lack a size; the others show once, few, many or a class for expanded clones.

DNA: TGTGCCAGCAGCCAAGAGGTTTCTGCGGGAGTATCAGATACGCAGTATTTT
CDR3: CASSQEVSAGVSDTQYF
J: TRBJ2-3
V: TRBV4-2
size: NA
D: TRBD2

DNA: TGTGCCAGCAGACGCTACGCGGGGGCTGACGCCGGAAGCACAGATACGCAGTATTTT
CDR3: CASRRYAGADAGSTDTQYF
J: TRBJ2-3
V: TRBV4-2
size: few
D: NA

DNA: TGTGCCAGCAGGACCCCAGGGTCTCTACTGTTTTTT
CDR3: CASRTPGSLLFF
J: TRBJ1-4
V: TRBV12-3/TRBV12-4
size: once
D: NA

DNA: TGTGCCAGCAGCTCCCGACAGGGACCTGGAAACACCATATATTTT
CDR3: CASSSRQGPGNTIYF
J: TRBJ1-3
V: TRBV3-1/TRBV3-2
size: NA
D: TRBD1

DNA: TGTGCCAGCAAAAACAGGGTTAATGGCTACACCTTC
CDR3: CASKNRVNGYTF
J: TRBJ1-2
V: TRBV6-5
size: NA
D: NA

DNA: TGCGCCAGCAGCCAAGACGGGACTAGCGGTGGCGAGCAGTACTTC
CDR3: CASSQDGTSGGEQYF
J: TRBJ2-7
V: TRBV4-1
size: many
D: TRBD2

DNA: TGTGCCAGCAGTCCGACAACGAACACCGGGGAGCTGTTTTTT
CDR3: CASSPTTNTGELFF
J: TRBJ2-2
V: TRBV28
size: once
D: NA

DNA: TGTGCCAGCAGCCTCGTCGGGACTAGGGAGCGTGAGCAGTTCTTC
CDR3: CASSLVGTREREQFF
J: TRBJ2-1
V: TRBV3-1/TRBV3-2
size: NA
D: TRBD2

DNA: TGCGCCAGCACCAGGGAGGGTTACTACGAGCAGTACTTC
CDR3: CASTREGYYEQYF
J: TRBJ2-7
V: TRBV5-1
size: NA
D: TRBD2

DNA: TGTGCCAGCAGTGATCTCTATAATTCACCCCTCCACTTT
CDR3: CASSDLYNSPLHF
J: TRBJ1-6
V: TRBV25-1
size: NA
D: NA

DNA: TGTGCCAGCAGCTTACTGGTTTGGACAGCTGGTCCCTACGAGCAGTACTTC
CDR3: CASSLLVWTAGPYEQYF
J: TRBJ2-7
V: TRBV7-9
size: once
D: NA

DNA: TGTGCCAGCAGCTTTGCCAGGGAACTCTATGGCTACACCTTC
CDR3: CASSFARELYGYTF
J: TRBJ1-2
V: TRBV7-9
size: once
D: NA

DNA: TGTGCCAGCAGACCGGACAGGGTTTATGGCTACACCTTC
CDR3: CASRPDRVYGYTF
J: TRBJ1-2
V: TRBV7-9
size: NA
D: TRBD1

DNA: TGCGCCAGCGGGCGGGAGGTCTACGAGCAGTACTTC
CDR3: CASGREVYEQYF
J: TRBJ2-7
V: TRBV10-1
size: few
D: TRBD2

DNA: TGTGCCAGCAGCGCCGGCAGGGTCGCAACTAATGAAAAACTGTTTTTT
CDR3: CASSAGRVATNEKLFF
J: TRBJ1-4
V: TRBV3-1/TRBV3-2
size: few
D: NA

DNA: TGCAGCGTTCTCGGGGAGCCCTACAATGAGCAGTTCTTC
CDR3: CSVLGEPYNEQFF
J: TRBJ2-1
V: TRBV29-1
size: NA
D: NA

DNA: TGTGCCAGCAGCTCCCCCCACCGACAGGGAGGTTTGAACACTGAAGCTTTCTTT
CDR3: CASSSPHRQGGLNTEAFF
J: TRBJ1-1
V: TRBV7-2
size: NA
D: TRBD1

DNA: TGCAGCGTTGAGAAGGGAACAGGGGGAAACACCATATATTTT
CDR3: CSVEKGTGGNTIYF
J: TRBJ1-3
V: TRBV29-1
size: few
D: NA

DNA: TGTGCCAGCAGCTTCAAAATCTCCCCGCACTCGGATACGCAGTATTTT
CDR3: CASSFKISPHSDTQYF
J: TRBJ2-3
V: TRBV7-8
size: NA
D: NA

DNA: TGTGCCAGCAGCCCCTGGGCGATGATTGGCGAGCAGTACTTC
CDR3: CASSPWAMIGEQYF
J: TRBJ2-7
V: TRBV3-1/TRBV3-2
size: NA
D: NA

DNA: TGTGCCAGCAGTCAACTTAATGCCCCTCCGAACACTGAAGCTTTCTTT
CDR3: CASSQLNAPPNTEAFF
J: TRBJ1-1
V: TRBV2
size: NA
D: NA

DNA: TGTGCCAGCAGTGAAGTCCAGGGGTCTTCCTACGAGCAGTACTTC
CDR3: CASSEVQGSSYEQYF
J: TRBJ2-7
V: TRBV6-1
size: NA
D: NA

DNA: TGTGCCAGCAGCGTGGACACGAACACTGAAGCTTTCTTT
CDR3: CASSVDTNTEAFF
J: TRBJ1-1
V: TRBV9
size: NA
D: NA

DNA: TGCGCCAGCAGCGCCCGGAATGAGCAGTTCTTC
CDR3: CASSARNEQFF
J: TRBJ2-1
V: TRBV4-1
size: few
D: NA

DNA: TGTGCCACCAGCAGAGACGGGGTGGAGGTTACCTTC
CDR3: CATSRDGVEVTF
J: TRBJ1-2
V: TRBV15
size: NA
D: NA

DNA: TGTGCCAGCAGCTTCGACGGGATCACAGATACGCAGTATTTT
CDR3: CASSFDGITDTQYF
J: TRBJ2-3
V: TRBV7-9
size: NA
D: NA

DNA: TGTGCCAGTAGTATCTCCCCGGCGGGACTAGCCCCCAGCTCCTACAATGAGCAGTTCTTC
CDR3: CASSISPAGLAPSSYNEQFF
J: TRBJ2-1
V: TRBV19
size: many
D: TRBD2

DNA: TGTGCCAGCAGCTCTTCTAATAGCGGGAGGGTATCCGGGGAGCTGTTTTTT
CDR3: CASSSSNSGRVSGELFF
J: TRBJ2-2
V: TRBV7-3
size: NA
D: TRBD2

DNA: TGTGCCAGCATTTCTGGACAGGGGAAGGTGAGCTCCTACAATGAGCAGTTCTTC
CDR3: CASISGQGKVSSYNEQFF
J: TRBJ2-1
V: TRBV28
size: NA
D: TRBD1

DNA: TGTGCCAGCAGTTTCGGGGGGTTTGGGACTAGCGGGTTCAATGAGCAGTTCTTC
CDR3: CASSFGGFGTSGFNEQFF
J: TRBJ2-1
V: TRBV2
size: few
D: TRBD2

DNA: TGTGCCAGCAGGACCCCCGGGACTAGTTCCTACGAGCAGTACTTC
CDR3: CASRTPGTSSYEQYF
J: TRBJ2-7
V: TRBV6-5
size: NA
D: TRBD2

DNA: TGTGCCAGCAGCTTAGGGTTATTGGGTAGCGGGAGTATCTATGAGCAGTTCTTC
CDR3: CASSLGLLGSGSIYEQFF
J: TRBJ2-1
V: TRBV7-8
size: NA
D: TRBD2

DNA: TGTGCCAGCAGTGAAGCTTACAGCTACGAGCAGTACTTC
CDR3: CASSEAYSYEQYF
J: TRBJ2-7
V: TRBV6-1
size: NA
D: NA

DNA: TGTGCCAGCAGCTTAGTTTGGGCGGGGACAGATACGCAGTATTTT
CDR3: CASSLVWAGTDTQYF
J: TRBJ2-3
V: TRBV7-2
size: NA
D: NA

DNA: TGCAGTGCTAGTCCGGGACAGGAGAGTTCACCCCTCCACTTT
CDR3: CSASPGQESSPLHF
J: TRBJ1-6
V: TRBV20-1
size: NA
D: TRBD1

DNA: TGTGCCAGCAGTTTCCACAGGAGTCAGCCCCAGCATTTT
CDR3: CASSFHRSQPQHF
J: TRBJ1-5
V: TRBV12-3/TRBV12-4
size: NA
D: NA

DNA: TGTGCCAGCAGCAAAGGGTCCGGAGGAGGACCCTGCGATGAGCAGTTCTTC
CDR3: CASSKGSGGGPCDEQFF
J: TRBJ2-1
V: TRBV21-1
size: NA
D: NA

DNA: TGTGCCAGCAGCGTAGAGACTAGCGGGAGAGGCACCGGGGAGCTGTTTTTT
CDR3: CASSVETSGRGTGELFF
J: TRBJ2-2
V: TRBV13
size: NA
D: TRBD2

DNA: TGTGCCAGCTCCCCCGGAGAGACCCAGTACTTC
CDR3: CASSPGETQYF
J: TRBJ2-5
V: TRBV7-2
size: NA
D: NA

DNA: TGTGCCAGCAGCTTAGAAGGCGCGGGCCAGAACACTGAAGCTTTCTTT
CDR3: CASSLEGAGQNTEAFF
J: TRBJ1-1
V: TRBV7-9
size: NA
D: NA

DNA: TGTGCCAGCTCACCAATAGATTCCGGGAGAGGAACAGATACGCAGTATTTT
CDR3: CASSPIDSGRGTDTQYF
J: TRBJ2-3
V: TRBV18
size: NA
D: NA